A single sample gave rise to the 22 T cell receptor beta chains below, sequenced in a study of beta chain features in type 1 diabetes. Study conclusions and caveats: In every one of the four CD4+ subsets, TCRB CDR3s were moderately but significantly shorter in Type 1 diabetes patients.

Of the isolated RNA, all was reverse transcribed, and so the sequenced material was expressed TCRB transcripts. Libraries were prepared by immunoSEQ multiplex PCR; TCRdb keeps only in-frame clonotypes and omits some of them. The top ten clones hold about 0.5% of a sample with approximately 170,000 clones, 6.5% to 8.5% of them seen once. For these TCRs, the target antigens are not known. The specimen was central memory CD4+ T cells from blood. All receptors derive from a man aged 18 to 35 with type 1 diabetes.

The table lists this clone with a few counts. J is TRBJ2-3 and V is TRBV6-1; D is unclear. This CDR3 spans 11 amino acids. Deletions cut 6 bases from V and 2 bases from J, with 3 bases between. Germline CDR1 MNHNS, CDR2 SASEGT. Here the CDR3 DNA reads TGTGCCAGCAGACACACAGATACGCAGTATTTT. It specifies CASRHTDTQYF.

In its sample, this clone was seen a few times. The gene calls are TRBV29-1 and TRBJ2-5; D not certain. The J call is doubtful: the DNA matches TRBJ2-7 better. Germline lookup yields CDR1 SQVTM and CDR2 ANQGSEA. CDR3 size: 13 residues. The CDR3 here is CSVELPGRYEQYF. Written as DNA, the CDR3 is TGCAGCGTTGAGCTCCCAGGCCGTTACGAGCAGTACTTC.

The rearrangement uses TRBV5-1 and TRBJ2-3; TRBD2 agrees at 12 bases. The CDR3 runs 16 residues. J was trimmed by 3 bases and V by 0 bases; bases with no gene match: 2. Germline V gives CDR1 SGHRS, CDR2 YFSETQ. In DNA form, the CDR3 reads TGCGCCAGCAGCTTGGGAGGGACTAGCGGGACAGATACGCAGTATTTT. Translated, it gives CASSLGGTSGTDTQYF.

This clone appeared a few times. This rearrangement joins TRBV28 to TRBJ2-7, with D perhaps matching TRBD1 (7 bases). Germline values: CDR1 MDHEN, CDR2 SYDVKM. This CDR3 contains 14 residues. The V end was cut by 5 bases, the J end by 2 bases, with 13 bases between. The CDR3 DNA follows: TGTGCCAGCAGTCGCGGGACAGATACCTACGAGCAGTACTTC. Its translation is CASSRGTDTYEQYF.

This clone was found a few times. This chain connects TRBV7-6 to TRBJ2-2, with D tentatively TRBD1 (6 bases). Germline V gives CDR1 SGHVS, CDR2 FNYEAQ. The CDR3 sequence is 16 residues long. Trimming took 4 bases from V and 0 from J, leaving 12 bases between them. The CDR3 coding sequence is TGTGCCAGCAGCTCCCAACAGGGCGCGAACACCGGGGAGCTGTTTTTT. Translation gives CASSSQQGANTGELFF. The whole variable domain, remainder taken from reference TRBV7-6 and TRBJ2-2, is GAGVSQSPRYKVTKRGQDVALRCDPISGHVSLYWYRQALGQGPEFLTYFNYEAQQDKSGLPNDRFSAERPEGSISTLTIQRTEQRDSAMYRCASSSQQGANTGELFFGEGSRLTVL.

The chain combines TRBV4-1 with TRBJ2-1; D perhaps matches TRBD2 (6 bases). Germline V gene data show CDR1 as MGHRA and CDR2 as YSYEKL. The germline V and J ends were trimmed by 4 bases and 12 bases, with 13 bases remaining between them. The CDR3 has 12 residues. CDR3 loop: CASSRDLATQFF. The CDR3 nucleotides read TGCGCCAGCAGCCGGGACTTAGCGACGCAGTTCTTC.

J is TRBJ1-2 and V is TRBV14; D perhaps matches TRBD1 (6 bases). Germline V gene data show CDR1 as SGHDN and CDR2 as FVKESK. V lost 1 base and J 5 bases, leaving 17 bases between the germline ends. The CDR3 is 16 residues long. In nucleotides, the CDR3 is TGTGCCAGCAGCCAAGCAGCAGGGGCGGTAGCTTATGGCTACACCTTC. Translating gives CASSQAAGAVAYGYTF.

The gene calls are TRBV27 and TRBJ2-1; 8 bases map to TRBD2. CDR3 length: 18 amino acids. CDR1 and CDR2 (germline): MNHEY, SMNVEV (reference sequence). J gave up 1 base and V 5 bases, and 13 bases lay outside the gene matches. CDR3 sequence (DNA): TGTGCCAGCAGTACCCGAGACCATAGCGGGGTTTCCTACAATGAGCAGTTCTTC. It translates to CASSTRDHSGVSYNEQFF.

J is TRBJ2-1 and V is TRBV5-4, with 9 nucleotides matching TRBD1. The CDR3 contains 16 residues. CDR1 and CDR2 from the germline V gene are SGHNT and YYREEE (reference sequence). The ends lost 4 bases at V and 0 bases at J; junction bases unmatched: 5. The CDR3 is CASSIGQGSSYNEQFF. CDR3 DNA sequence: TGTGCCAGCAGCATAGGACAGGGGAGCTCCTACAATGAGCAGTTCTTC.

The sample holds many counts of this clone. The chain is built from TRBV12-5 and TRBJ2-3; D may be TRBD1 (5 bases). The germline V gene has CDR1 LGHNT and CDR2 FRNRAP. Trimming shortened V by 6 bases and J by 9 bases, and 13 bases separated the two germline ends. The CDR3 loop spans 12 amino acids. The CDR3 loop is CASGPDSDTQYF. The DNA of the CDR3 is TGTGCTAGTGGACCAGACAGCGACACGCAGTATTTT. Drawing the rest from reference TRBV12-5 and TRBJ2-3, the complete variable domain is DARVTQTPRHKVTEMGQEVTMRCQPILGHNTVFWYRQTMMQGLELLAYFRNRAPLDDSGMPKDRFSAEMPDATLATLKIQPSEPRDSAVYFCASGPDSDTQYFGPGTRLTVL.

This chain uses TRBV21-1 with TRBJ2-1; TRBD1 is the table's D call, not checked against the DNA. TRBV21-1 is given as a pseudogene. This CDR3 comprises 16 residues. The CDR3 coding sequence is TGTGCCAGCAGCAAAGGGGGCCTTGCCGGCTCGCATGAGCAGTTCTTC. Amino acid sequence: CASSKGGLAGSHEQFF.

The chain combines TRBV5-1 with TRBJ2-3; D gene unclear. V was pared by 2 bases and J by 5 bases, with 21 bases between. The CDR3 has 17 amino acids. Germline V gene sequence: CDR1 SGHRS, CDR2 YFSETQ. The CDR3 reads CASSFTSSNPSGDTQYF. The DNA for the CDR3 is TGCGCCAGCAGCTTTACCAGCTCGAATCCCTCGGGAGATACGCAGTATTTT.

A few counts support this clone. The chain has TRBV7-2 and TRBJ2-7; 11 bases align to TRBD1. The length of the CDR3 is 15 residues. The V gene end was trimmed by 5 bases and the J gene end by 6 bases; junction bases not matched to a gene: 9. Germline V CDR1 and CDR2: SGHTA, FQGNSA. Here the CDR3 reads CASSQRTGGGSEQYF. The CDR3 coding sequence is TGTGCCAGCAGCCAACGGACAGGGGGCGGCTCCGAGCAGTACTTC.

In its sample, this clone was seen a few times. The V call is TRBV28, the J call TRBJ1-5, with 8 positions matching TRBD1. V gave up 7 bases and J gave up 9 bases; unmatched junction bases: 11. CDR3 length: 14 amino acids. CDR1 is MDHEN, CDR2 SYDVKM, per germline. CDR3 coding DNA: TGTGCCAGCACCCAAGACCAGGGGGCGAGGCCCCAGCATTTT. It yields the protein CASTQDQGARPQHF.

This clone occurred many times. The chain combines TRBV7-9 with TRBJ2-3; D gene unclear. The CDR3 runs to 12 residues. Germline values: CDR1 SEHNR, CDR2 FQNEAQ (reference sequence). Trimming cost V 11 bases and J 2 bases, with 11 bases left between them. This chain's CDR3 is CASPSYTDTQYF. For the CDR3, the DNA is TGTGCCTCTCCGTCCTACACAGATACGCAGTATTTT.

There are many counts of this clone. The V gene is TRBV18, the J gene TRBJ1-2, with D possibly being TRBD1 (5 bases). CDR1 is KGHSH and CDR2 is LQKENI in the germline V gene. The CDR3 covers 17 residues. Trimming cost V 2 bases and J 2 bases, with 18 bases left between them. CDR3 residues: CASSPAGIRAANYGYTF. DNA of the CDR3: TGTGCCAGCTCACCAGCAGGGATCAGGGCGGCGAACTATGGCTACACCTTC.

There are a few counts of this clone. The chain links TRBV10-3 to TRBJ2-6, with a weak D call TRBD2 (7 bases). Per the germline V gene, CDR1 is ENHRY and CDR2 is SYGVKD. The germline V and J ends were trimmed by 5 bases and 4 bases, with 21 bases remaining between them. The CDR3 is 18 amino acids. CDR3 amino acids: CAISPPGVGEGGANVLTF. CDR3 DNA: TGTGCCATCAGTCCTCCAGGGGTAGGGGAGGGCGGGGCCAACGTCCTGACTTTC.

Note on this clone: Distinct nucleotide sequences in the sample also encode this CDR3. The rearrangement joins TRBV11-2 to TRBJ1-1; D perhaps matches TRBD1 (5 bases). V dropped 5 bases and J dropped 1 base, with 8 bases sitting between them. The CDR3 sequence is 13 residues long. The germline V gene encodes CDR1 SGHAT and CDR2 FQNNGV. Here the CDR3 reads CASSPGQNTEAFF. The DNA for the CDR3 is TGTGCCAGCAGCCCAGGACAGAACACTGAAGCTTTCTTT.

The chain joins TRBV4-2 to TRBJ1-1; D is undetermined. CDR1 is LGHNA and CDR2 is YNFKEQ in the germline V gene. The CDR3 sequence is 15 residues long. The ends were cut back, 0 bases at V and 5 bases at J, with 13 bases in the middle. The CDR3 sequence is CASSQDGREWTEAFF. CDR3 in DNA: TGTGCCAGCAGCCAAGATGGTAGGGAGTGGACTGAAGCTTTCTTT.

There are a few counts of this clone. The CDR3 nucleotides are TGTGCCAGCAGTCCCGAAGACAGGAGAATCAATCAGCCCCAGCATTTT. As protein: CASSPEDRRINQPQHF. The gene calls are TRBV28 and TRBJ1-5, with D perhaps TRBD1 (6 bases). V gave up 5 bases and J gave up 3 bases, with 17 bases separating them. CDR1 and CDR2 (germline): MDHEN, SYDVKM. This CDR3 region has 16 residues. The full variable domain, its missing parts supplied by reference TRBV28 and TRBJ1-5, is DVKVTQSSRYLVKRTGEKVFLECVQDMDHENMFWYRQDPGLGLRLIYFSYDVKMKEKGDIPEGYSVSREKKERFSLILESASTNQTSMYLCASSPEDRRINQPQHFGDGTRLSIL.

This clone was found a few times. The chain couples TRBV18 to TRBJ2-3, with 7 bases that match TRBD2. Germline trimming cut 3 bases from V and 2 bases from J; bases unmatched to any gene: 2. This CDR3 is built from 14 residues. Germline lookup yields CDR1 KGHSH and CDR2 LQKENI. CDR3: CASSPRGNTDTQYF. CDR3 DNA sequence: TGTGCCAGCTCACCGCGGGGGAACACAGATACGCAGTATTTT.

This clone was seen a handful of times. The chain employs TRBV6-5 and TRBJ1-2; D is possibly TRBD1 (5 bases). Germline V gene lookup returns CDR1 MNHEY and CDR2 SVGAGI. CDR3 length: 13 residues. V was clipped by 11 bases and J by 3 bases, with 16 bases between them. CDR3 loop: CASAGYGYYGYTF. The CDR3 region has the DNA TGTGCCTCCGCAGGGTACGGCTACTATGGCTACACCTTC.